The T cell receptor beta chain under discussion was sequenced for a study of blood T cell repertoires in COVID-19. Study-wide context: Italy, Spain and the United States were the sources of the convalescent and acute COVID-19 samples.

People in the exposed group encountered a COVID-19 case within 2 weeks before entering the study. Germline trimming cut 2 bases from V and 7 bases from J; bases unmatched to any gene: 7. Germline V gives CDR1 LNHNV, CDR2 YYDKDF (reference sequence). This CDR3 comprises 14 residues. TCRdb keeps only in-frame clones here, not all; method: immunoSEQ multiplex PCR. Of about 310,000 clones listed, around 85% were seen once; the top ten hold 1.9%. The specimen sequenced was PBMCs or T cells enriched from blood (not recorded which). The chain employs TRBV15 and TRBJ1-2, with 7 bases identical to TRBD1. The source of this sequence is a woman aged 25 to 39 who had been exposed to COVID-19. This chain's CDR3 is CATSRRGTVGGYTF. CDR3 coding DNA: TGTGCCACCAGCAGACGGGGGACAGTCGGTGGCTACACCTTC. Using reference TRBV15 and TRBJ1-2 for the parts outside the CDR3, the full variable domain is DAMVIQNPRYQVTQFGKPVTLSCSQTLNHNVMYWYQQKSSQAPKLLFHYYDKDFNNEADTPDNFQSRRPNTSFCFLDIRSPGLGDTAMYLCATSRRGTVGGYTFGSGTRLTVV.